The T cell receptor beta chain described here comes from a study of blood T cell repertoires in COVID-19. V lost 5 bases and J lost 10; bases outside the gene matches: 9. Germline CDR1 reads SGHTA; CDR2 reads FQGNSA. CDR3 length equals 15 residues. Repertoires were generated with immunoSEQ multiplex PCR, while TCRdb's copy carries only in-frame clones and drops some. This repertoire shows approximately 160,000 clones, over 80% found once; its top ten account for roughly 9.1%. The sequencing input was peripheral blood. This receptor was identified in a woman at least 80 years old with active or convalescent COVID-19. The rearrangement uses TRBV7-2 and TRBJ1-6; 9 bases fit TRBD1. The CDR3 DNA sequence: TGTGCCAGCAGCACCCGGGACAGGGAATCATCACCCCTCCACTTT. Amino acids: CASSTRDRESSPLHF.